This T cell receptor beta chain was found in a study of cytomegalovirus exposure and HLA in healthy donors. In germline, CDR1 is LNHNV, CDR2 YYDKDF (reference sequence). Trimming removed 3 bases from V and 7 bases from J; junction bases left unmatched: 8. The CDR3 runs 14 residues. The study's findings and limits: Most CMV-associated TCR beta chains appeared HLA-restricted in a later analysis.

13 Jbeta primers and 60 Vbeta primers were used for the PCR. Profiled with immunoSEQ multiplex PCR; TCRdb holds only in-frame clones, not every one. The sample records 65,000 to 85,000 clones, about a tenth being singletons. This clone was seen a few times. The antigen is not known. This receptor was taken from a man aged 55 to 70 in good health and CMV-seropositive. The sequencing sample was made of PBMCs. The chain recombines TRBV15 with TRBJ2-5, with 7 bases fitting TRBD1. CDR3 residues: CATSSEGQSLTQYF. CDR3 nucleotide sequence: TGTGCCACCAGCAGCGAGGGACAGTCGTTGACCCAGTACTTC.